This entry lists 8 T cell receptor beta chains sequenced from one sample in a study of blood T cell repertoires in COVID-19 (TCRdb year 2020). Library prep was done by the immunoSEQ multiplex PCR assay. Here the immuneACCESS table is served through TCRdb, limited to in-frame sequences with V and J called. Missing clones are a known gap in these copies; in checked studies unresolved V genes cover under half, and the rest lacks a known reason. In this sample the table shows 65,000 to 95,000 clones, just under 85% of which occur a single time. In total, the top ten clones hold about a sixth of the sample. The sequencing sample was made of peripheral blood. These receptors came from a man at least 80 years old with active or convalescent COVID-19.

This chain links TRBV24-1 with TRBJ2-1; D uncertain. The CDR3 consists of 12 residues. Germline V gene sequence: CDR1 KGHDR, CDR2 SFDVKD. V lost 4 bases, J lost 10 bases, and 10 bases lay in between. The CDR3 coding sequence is TGTGCCACCAGTGAGCGGCCCAAAGAGCAGTTCTTC. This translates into CATSERPKEQFF.

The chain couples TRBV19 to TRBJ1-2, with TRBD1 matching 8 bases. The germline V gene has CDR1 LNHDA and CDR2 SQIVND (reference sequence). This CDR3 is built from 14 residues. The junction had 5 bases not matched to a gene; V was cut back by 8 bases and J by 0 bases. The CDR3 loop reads CASRTGGSNYGYTF. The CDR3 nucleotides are TGTGCCAGTCGAACAGGGGGATCTAACTATGGCTACACCTTC.

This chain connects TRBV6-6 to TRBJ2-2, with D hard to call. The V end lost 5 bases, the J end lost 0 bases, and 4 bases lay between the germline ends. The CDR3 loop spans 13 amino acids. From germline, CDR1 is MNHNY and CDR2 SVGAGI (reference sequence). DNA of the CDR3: TGTGCCAGCAGTGCGGCGAACACCGGGGAGCTGTTTTTT. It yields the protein CASSAANTGELFF.

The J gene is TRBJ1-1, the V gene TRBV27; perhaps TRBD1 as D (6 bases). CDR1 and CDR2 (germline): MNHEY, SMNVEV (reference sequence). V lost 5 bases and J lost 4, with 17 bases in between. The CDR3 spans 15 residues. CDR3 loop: CASSPLTGSVTEAFF. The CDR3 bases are TGTGCCAGCAGTCCACTTACAGGGTCGGTCACTGAAGCTTTCTTT.

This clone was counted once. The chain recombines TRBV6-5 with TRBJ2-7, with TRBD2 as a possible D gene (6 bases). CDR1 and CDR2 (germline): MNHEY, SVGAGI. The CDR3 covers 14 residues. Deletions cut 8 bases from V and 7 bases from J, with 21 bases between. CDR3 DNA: TGTGCCAGCTCAAACCGGGACGCCGCGGGAGAGCAGTACGTC. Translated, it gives CASSNRDAAGEQYV.

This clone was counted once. CDR3 DNA sequence: TGTGCCAGCAGCCCGTGGGACACCGGAAAACCAGAGACCCAGTACTTC. This gives the protein CASSPWDTGKPETQYF. The chain has TRBV7-9 and TRBJ2-5, with D possibly being TRBD1 (6 bases). Germline lookup yields CDR1 SEHNR and CDR2 FQNEAQ (reference sequence). V dropped 5 bases and J dropped 4 bases, with 20 bases sitting between them. The CDR3 length is 16 residues.

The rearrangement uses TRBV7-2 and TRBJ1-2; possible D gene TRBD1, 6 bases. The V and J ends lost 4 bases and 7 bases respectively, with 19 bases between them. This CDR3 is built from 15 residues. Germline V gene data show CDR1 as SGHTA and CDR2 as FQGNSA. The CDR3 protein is CASSSPDRIVGGYTF. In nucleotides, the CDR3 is TGTGCCAGCAGCTCGCCCGACAGGATTGTTGGTGGCTACACCTTC.

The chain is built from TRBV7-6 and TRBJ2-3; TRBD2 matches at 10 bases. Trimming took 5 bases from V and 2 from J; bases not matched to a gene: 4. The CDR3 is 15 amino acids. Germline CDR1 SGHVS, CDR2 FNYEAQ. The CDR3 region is CASSPTSGYTDTQYF. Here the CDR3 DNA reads TGTGCCAGCAGCCCGACTAGCGGGTACACAGATACGCAGTATTTT.